This T cell receptor beta chain was sequenced for a study of shared clonotypes between healthy human individuals. Turning to the study itself: CD4 naive and memory got three plates each, CD8 naive two, CD8 memory one.

Profiling relied on immunoSEQ multiplex PCR, and the TCRdb table lists in-frame clones only, not all of them. The table has some 1.5 million clones, around 97% seen once; the top ten hold approximately 1%. The CDR3 is made up of 15 amino acids. V lost 4 bases to trimming and J lost 2 bases; unmatched junction nucleotides: 4. Germline V CDR1 and CDR2: LGHNT, FRNRAP. Material for sequencing was naive CD4+ T cells sorted from blood. Stated subset: CD45RA+ positively selected. The TCR was taken from a man under 40 in good health. The chain employs TRBV12-5 and TRBJ2-3, with TRBD2 identical over 9 bases. The CDR3, as DNA: TGTGCTAGTGGTTACGGACTAGCGACCACAGATACGCAGTATTTT. Its protein is CASGYGLATTDTQYF.